A single sample gave rise to the 25 T cell receptor beta chains below, sequenced in a study of blood T cell repertoires in COVID-19. Measured with immunoSEQ multiplex PCR; TCRdb has only the in-frame clones, and not every one. The repertoire holds about 61,000 clones, with around 82% as singletons. The sequenced sample consisted of peripheral blood. These receptors all come from a man aged 80 or over with active or convalescent COVID-19.

This chain links TRBV7-9 with TRBJ1-1; possible D gene TRBD1, 5 bases. Germline CDR1 is SEHNR and CDR2 is FQNEAQ (reference sequence). The CDR3 contains 13 residues. Deletions cut 5 bases from V and 1 base from J, with 8 bases between. In DNA form, the CDR3 reads TGTGCCAGCAGCCTGACAGCGAACACTGAAGCTTTCTTT. As protein: CASSLTANTEAFF.

The chain carries TRBV6-5 and TRBJ2-1, with a weak D call TRBD1 (5 bases). Trimming removed 5 bases at V and 5 bases at J, with 7 bases between. The germline CDR1 and CDR2 sequences are MNHEY and SVGAGI. This CDR3 spans 12 amino acids. The CDR3 DNA sequence: TGTGCCAGCAGTAGACAGAACAATGAGCAGTTCTTC. Translated: CASSRQNNEQFF.

The chain carries TRBV6-2 or TRBV6-3 and TRBJ1-1, with TRBD1 as a possible D gene (5 bases). V lost 2 bases to trimming and J lost 4 bases, with 11 bases between them. The germline gives CDR1 MNHEY, CDR2 SVGEGT. There are 14 residues in the CDR3. For the CDR3, the DNA is TGTGCCAGCAGTTACACGGGGGGAATCACTGAAGCTTTCTTT. It yields the protein CASSYTGGITEAFF.

This clone came up many times. V usage is TRBV2 and J usage is TRBJ1-5; no reliable D call. The CDR3 extends over 16 amino acids. Per germline, CDR1 SNHLY and CDR2 FYNNEI. V was cut by 5 bases and J by 1 base, with 15 bases left in between. The CDR3: CASSLDGIASNQPQHF. The CDR3 DNA follows: TGTGCCAGCAGTTTGGACGGAATAGCGAGCAATCAGCCCCAGCATTTT.

The chain employs TRBV5-4 and TRBJ1-1; D is ambiguous. Germline V CDR1 and CDR2: SGHNT, YYREEE (reference sequence). Trimming left V 0 bases short and J 0 bases short, with 6 bases between. CDR3 length: 14 residues. This chain's CDR3 is CASSLDGMNTEAFF. CDR3 DNA: TGTGCCAGCAGCTTGGACGGTATGAACACTGAAGCTTTCTTT.

The V and J genes are TRBV11-1 and TRBJ2-3, with 10 bases fitting TRBD2. V trimming: 3 bases; J trimming: 1 base; junction bases outside the gene matches: 4. CDR3 length: 16 residues. Germline CDR1 and CDR2: SGHAT and FQDESV (reference sequence). CDR3 nucleotide sequence: TGTGCCAGCAGCTTTGGTCTAGCGGGGGGCACAGATACGCAGTATTTT. It yields the protein CASSFGLAGGTDTQYF.

V is TRBV5-4 and J is TRBJ2-3; D is perhaps TRBD2 (5 bases). CDR3 length: 14 amino acids. V was shortened by 3 bases and J by 4 bases, with 12 bases between the two germline ends. Germline V gene data show CDR1 as SGHNT and CDR2 as YYREEE (reference sequence). The CDR3 nucleotides are TGTGCCAGCAGCTGGAGGTTCGGTGCAGATACGCAGTATTTT. This translates into CASSWRFGADTQYF.

The chain joins TRBV28 to TRBJ2-1, with TRBD1 matching 7 bases. Germline CDR1 and CDR2: MDHEN and SYDVKM. This CDR3 has 14 residues. The junction had 7 bases not matched to a gene; V was cut back by 6 bases and J by 5 bases. CDR3 bases: TGTGCCAGCAGGACAGGGAATCGCGACAATGAGCAGTTCTTC. Encoded protein: CASRTGNRDNEQFF.

The chain recombines TRBV7-3 with TRBJ2-5; 9 positions match TRBD2. The germline V gene has CDR1 SGHTA and CDR2 FQGTGA. V dropped 1 base and J dropped 5; count of bases not matched to a gene: 8. The CDR3 is made up of 16 amino acids. Written as DNA, the CDR3 is TGTGCCAGCAGCTTAAGGGGTGGCGGGAGGGGCGAGACCCAGTACTTC. Translating gives CASSLRGGGRGETQYF.

This clone has more than one count but fewer than ten. At the DNA level, this CDR3 is encoded by other sequences in the same sample as well. The chain is built from TRBV5-1 and TRBJ2-2; D is uncertain. CDR1 and CDR2 from the germline V gene are SGHRS and YFSETQ. With 2 bases removed from V and 3 bases from J, the gap between germline ends came to 8 bases. The CDR3 is made up of 14 amino acids. Here the CDR3 reads CASSFQGDTGELFF. In nucleotides, the CDR3 is TGCGCCAGCAGCTTCCAAGGAGACACCGGGGAGCTGTTTTTT.

V gene TRBV7-8 combines with J gene TRBJ2-5, with D possibly being TRBD2 (6 bases). With 3 bases removed from V and 5 bases from J, the gap between germline ends came to 16 bases. This CDR3 is built from 15 residues. Germline CDR1 SGHVS, CDR2 FQNEAQ. The CDR3 here is CASSFGQGGIETQYF. In nucleotides, the CDR3 is TGTGCCAGCAGCTTTGGTCAGGGCGGGATTGAGACCCAGTACTTC.

The chain recombines TRBV6-5 with TRBJ2-3, with 7 bases fitting TRBD1. This CDR3 has 16 amino acids. Germline V CDR1 and CDR2: MNHEY, SVGAGI. The V gene end was trimmed by 0 bases and the J gene end by 4 bases; junction bases not matched to a gene: 7. CDR3: CASSYSQGPRADTQYF. Written as DNA, the CDR3 is TGTGCCAGCAGTTACTCACAGGGGCCACGGGCAGATACGCAGTATTTT.

The chain links TRBV24-1 to TRBJ2-1; D might be TRBD1 (6 bases). There are 14 residues in the CDR3. V was clipped by 0 bases and J by 7 bases, with 9 bases between them. Per the germline V gene, CDR1 is KGHDR and CDR2 is SFDVKD. CDR3 amino acids: CATSDLRRGNEQFF. The CDR3 coding sequence is TGTGCCACCAGTGATTTGCGCAGGGGAAATGAGCAGTTCTTC.

V and J are TRBV19 and TRBJ2-7; tentative D call: TRBD1 (6 bases). Trimming removed 3 bases at V and 2 bases at J, with 17 bases between. The CDR3 totals 16 residues. Germline assignment: CDR1 LNHDA and CDR2 SQIVND (reference sequence). The CDR3 nucleotides are TGTGCCAGTAGTATCGGACAGTCATACTTACCCTACGAGCAGTACTTC. Translation gives CASSIGQSYLPYEQYF.

The chain combines TRBV5-1 with TRBJ2-3, with 7 bases lining up with TRBD2. There are 16 residues in the CDR3. Germline CDR1 and CDR2: SGHRS and YFSETQ. V lost 4 bases, J lost 1 base, and 9 bases stayed unmatched. The CDR3 DNA is TGCGCCAGCAGCGCTGGAGGGGCGGGGGGCACAGATACGCAGTATTTT. Translating it yields CASSAGGAGGTDTQYF.

The rearrangement joins TRBV12-3 or TRBV12-4 to TRBJ1-2; D is undetermined. This CDR3 has 12 amino acids. Deletions cut 3 bases from V and 8 bases from J, with 10 bases between. The CDR3 nucleotides are TGTGCCAGCAGTTTTACCGGGGAAGGCTACACCTTC. This codes for CASSFTGEGYTF.

The V call is TRBV2, the J call TRBJ2-2, with no clear D. CDR1 and CDR2 from the germline V gene are SNHLY and FYNNEI. V was shortened by 1 base and J by 6 bases, with 3 bases between the two germline ends. The CDR3 totals 12 residues. CDR3 nucleotide sequence: TGTGCCAGCAGTGAAGGAGCCGGGGAGCTGTTTTTT. It codes for CASSEGAGELFF.

The chain couples TRBV7-2 to TRBJ2-1, with D hard to call. The CDR3 covers 16 residues. Germline-derived CDR1 and CDR2 are SGHTA and FQGNSA. Deletions cut 5 bases from V and 0 bases from J, with 14 bases between. As DNA, the CDR3 is TGTGCCAGCAGCCGTCTAGGAGAAGACTCCTACAATGAGCAGTTCTTC. This gives the protein CASSRLGEDSYNEQFF.

CDR3: CASSMIGQGTYEQYF. CDR3 coding DNA: TGTGCCAGTAGTATGATCGGACAGGGGACCTACGAGCAGTACTTC. The V and J genes are TRBV19 and TRBJ2-7; TRBD1 agrees at 9 bases. Trimming took 3 bases from V and 2 from J; bases not matched to a gene: 5. CDR1 and CDR2 (germline): LNHDA, SQIVND (reference sequence). The CDR3 is 15 amino acids.

In its sample, this clone was seen a few times. The J gene is TRBJ2-3, the V gene TRBV7-2; D is perhaps TRBD1 (7 bases). Trimming took off 5 bases at V and 10 bases at J, with 16 bases between the two ends. CDR1 is SGHTA, CDR2 FQGNSA, per germline. The length of the CDR3 is 13 residues. CDR3 amino acids: CASSIAGGSAQYF. The CDR3 DNA sequence: TGTGCCAGCAGCATTGCAGGGGGGTCGGCGCAGTATTTT.

The J gene is TRBJ1-1, the V gene TRBV19; 7 positions match TRBD1. The germline V gene encodes CDR1 LNHDA and CDR2 SQIVND (reference sequence). This CDR3 has 13 amino acids. Trimming at V came to 3 bases and at J to 11 bases, leaving 9 bases not matched to a gene. The CDR3 region has the DNA TGTGCCAGTAGTATTCGGGAGGGACAGCCTGCTTTCTTT. Encoded protein: CASSIREGQPAFF.

The rearrangement links TRBV13 to TRBJ2-1, with D hard to call. This CDR3 is 13 amino acids long. Trimming shortened V by 3 bases and J by 0 bases, and 3 bases separated the two germline ends. CDR1 is PRHDT, CDR2 FYEKMQ, per germline (reference sequence). The CDR3 nucleotides are TGTGCCAGCAGCTTCAGCTCCTACAATGAGCAGTTCTTC. Translating it yields CASSFSSYNEQFF.

The chain combines TRBV9 with TRBJ1-4; 9 bases are a match to TRBD1. The ends lost 3 bases at V and 7 bases at J; junction bases unmatched: 7. There are 15 residues in the CDR3. The germline V gene encodes CDR1 SGDLS and CDR2 YYNGEE. The CDR3 sequence: CASSGRQGVGEKLFF. In DNA, the CDR3 is TGTGCCAGCAGCGGACGACAGGGGGTTGGTGAAAAACTGTTTTTT.

The chain employs TRBV15 and TRBJ1-4, with D possibly matching TRBD1 (5 bases). The V and J ends lost 2 bases and 5 bases respectively, with 12 bases between them. The germline gives CDR1 LNHNV, CDR2 YYDKDF (reference sequence). This CDR3 spans 15 amino acids. The CDR3 loop reads CATSRRQGSNEKLFF. The CDR3 DNA follows: TGTGCCACCAGCAGACGGCAGGGAAGCAATGAAAAACTGTTTTTT.

The V call is TRBV18, the J call TRBJ1-1; TRBD1 aligns across 9 bases. Germline trimming cut 3 bases from V and 3 bases from J; bases unmatched to any gene: 5. Germline V gives CDR1 KGHSH, CDR2 LQKENI. CDR3 length: 15 residues. This chain's CDR3 is CASSPTRQGDTEAFF. The CDR3 DNA is TGTGCCAGCTCACCGACAAGACAGGGGGACACTGAAGCTTTCTTT.